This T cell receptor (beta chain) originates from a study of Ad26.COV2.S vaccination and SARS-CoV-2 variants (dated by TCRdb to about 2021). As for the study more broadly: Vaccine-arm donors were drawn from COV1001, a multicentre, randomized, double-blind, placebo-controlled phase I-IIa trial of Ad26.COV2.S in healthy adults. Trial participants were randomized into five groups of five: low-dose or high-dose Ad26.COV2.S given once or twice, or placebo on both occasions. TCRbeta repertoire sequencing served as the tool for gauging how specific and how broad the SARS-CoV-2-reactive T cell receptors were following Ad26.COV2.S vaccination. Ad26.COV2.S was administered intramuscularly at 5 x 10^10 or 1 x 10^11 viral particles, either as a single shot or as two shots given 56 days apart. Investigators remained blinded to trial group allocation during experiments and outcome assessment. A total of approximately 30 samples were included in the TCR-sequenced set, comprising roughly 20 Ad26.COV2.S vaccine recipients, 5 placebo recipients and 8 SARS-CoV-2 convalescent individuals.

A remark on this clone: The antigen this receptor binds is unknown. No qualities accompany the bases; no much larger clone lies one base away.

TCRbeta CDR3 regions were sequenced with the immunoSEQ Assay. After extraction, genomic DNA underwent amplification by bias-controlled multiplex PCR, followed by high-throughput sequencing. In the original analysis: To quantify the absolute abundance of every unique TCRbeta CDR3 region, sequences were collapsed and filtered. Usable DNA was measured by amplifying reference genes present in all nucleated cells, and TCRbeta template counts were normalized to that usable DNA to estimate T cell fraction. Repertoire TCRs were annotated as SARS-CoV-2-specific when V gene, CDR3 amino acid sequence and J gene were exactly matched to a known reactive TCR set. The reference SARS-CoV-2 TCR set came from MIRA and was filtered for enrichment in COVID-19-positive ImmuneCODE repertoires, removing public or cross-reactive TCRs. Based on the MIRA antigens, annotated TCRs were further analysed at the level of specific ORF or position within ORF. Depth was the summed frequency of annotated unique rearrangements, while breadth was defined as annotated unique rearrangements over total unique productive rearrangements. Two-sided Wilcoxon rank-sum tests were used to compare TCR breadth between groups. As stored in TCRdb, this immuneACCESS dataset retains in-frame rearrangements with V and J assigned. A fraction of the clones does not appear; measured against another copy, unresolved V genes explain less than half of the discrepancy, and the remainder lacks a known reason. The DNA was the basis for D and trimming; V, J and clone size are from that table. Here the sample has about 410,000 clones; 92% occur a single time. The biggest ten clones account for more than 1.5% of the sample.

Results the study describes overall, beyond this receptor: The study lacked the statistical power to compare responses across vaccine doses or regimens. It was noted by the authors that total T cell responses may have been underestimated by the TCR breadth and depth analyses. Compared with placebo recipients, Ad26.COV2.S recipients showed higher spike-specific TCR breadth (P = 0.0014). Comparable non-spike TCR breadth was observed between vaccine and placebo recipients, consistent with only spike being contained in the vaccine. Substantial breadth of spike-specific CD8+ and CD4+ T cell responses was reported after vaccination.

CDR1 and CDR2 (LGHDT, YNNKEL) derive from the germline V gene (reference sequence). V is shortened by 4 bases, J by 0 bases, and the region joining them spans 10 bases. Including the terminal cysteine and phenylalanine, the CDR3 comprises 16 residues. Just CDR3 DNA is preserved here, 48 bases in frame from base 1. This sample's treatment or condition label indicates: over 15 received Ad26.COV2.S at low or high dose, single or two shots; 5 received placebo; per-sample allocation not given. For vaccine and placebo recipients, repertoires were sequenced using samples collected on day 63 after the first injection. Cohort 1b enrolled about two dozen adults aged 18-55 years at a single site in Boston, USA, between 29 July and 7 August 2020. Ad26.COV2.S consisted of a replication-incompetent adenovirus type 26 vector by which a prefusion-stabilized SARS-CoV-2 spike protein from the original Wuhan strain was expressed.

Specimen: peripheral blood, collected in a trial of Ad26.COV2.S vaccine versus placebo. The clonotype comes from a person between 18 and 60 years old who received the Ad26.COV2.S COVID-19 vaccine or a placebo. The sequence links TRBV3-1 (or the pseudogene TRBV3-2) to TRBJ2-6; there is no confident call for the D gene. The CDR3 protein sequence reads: CASSPLWGSGANVLTF. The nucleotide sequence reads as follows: TGTGCCAGCAGCCCCCTTTGGGGCTCTGGGGCCAACGTCCTGACTTTC.